These 24 T cell receptor beta chains originate from one sample sequenced in a study of OX40 agonist ivuxolimab in advanced cancers. Assay used: immunoSEQ multiplex PCR; TCRdb lists only in-frame clones, some missing. The table lists about 100,000 clones, about nine tenths of them singletons. The source material was CD4+ or CD8+ T cells sorted from blood, sampled in a trial of the OX40 agonist ivuxolimab. Receptors originate from an adult with an advanced solid tumor such as melanoma, head and neck, liver or kidney cancer.

This sequence joins TRBV27 and TRBJ2-2, with TRBD2 matching 9 bases. The CDR3 extends over 14 amino acids. Germline CDR1 and CDR2: MNHEY and SMNVEV (reference sequence). After removal of 8 bases from V and 6 bases from J, the junction contained 7 bases not matched to a gene. The CDR3 DNA reads TGTGCCAGCCGGGCTAGCGGGGTCGCCGGGGAGCTGTTTTTT. Translation gives CASRASGVAGELFF.

The rearrangement joins TRBV19 to TRBJ1-5; 8 bases line up with TRBD1. The CDR3 is 16 amino acids. Looked up from germline, CDR1 is LNHDA and CDR2 is SQIVND (reference sequence). The V and J ends lost 2 bases and 2 bases, in that order; junction bases with no gene match: 5. Here the CDR3 reads CASSILGGQGNQPQHF. CDR3 bases: TGTGCCAGTAGTATATTGGGGGGACAGGGCAATCAGCCCCAGCATTTT.

This chain links TRBV7-9 with TRBJ2-2, with no clear D. The CDR3 has 15 amino acids. V lost 7 bases, J lost 1 base, and 13 bases lay in between. Germline V gene lookup returns CDR1 SEHNR and CDR2 FQNEAQ (reference sequence). The CDR3 is CASTIRAENTGELFF. CDR3 nucleotide sequence: TGTGCCAGCACCATAAGGGCGGAGAACACCGGGGAGCTGTTTTTT.

The gene calls are TRBV7-9 and TRBJ2-5; D may be TRBD1 (5 bases). The J call may be incorrect, as the DNA end agrees better with TRBJ2-7. The CDR3 has 17 residues. Germline CDR1 and CDR2: SEHNR and FQNEAQ (reference sequence). CDR3 in amino acids: CASSPSLWGSNSYEQYF. The CDR3 DNA reads TGTGCCAGCAGCCCGAGTCTGTGGGGCAGCAACTCCTACGAGCAGTACTTC.

The chain employs TRBV23-1 and TRBJ2-3; no clear D gene. Being an ORF, TRBV23-1 has a function that is uncertain. This CDR3 has 14 amino acids. Deletions cut 4 bases from V and 4 bases from J, with 12 bases between. CDR3 DNA sequence: TGCGCCAGCAGTCGCCGGGCTCGGGCAGATACGCAGTATTTT. Amino acid sequence: CASSRRARADTQYF.

This sequence joins TRBV27 and TRBJ1-3, with a weak D call TRBD1 (5 bases). In germline, CDR1 is MNHEY, CDR2 SMNVEV (reference sequence). The V and J ends lost 5 bases and 0 bases respectively, with 11 bases between them. The CDR3 loop spans 15 amino acids. CDR3 sequence (DNA): TGTGCCAGCAGTGAAGGGACTAGCTCTGGAAACACCATATATTTT. Translated, it gives CASSEGTSSGNTIYF.

The gene calls are TRBV19 and TRBJ1-5; D remains unclear. The germline gives CDR1 LNHDA, CDR2 SQIVND (reference sequence). V was trimmed by 3 bases and J by 1 base, leaving 7 bases between them. This CDR3 has 14 amino acids. CDR3 sequence (DNA): TGTGCCAGTAGTATGTGGGTCAGCAATCAGCCCCAGCATTTT. It codes for CASSMWVSNQPQHF.

This sequence joins TRBV4-3 and TRBJ2-3; the D is unclear. The CDR3 spans 14 residues. The V gene's germline CDR1 is LGHNA and CDR2 YSLEER. V gave up 0 bases and J gave up 5 bases, with 9 bases separating them. Here the CDR3 reads CASSQEEGGDTQYF. DNA for the CDR3: TGCGCCAGCAGCCAAGAAGAAGGCGGAGATACGCAGTATTTT.

The J gene is TRBJ1-3, the V gene TRBV5-1; 7 bases map to TRBD1. Looked up from germline, CDR1 is SGHRS and CDR2 is YFSETQ. The junction had 6 bases not matched to a gene; V was cut back by 2 bases and J by 4 bases. The CDR3 spans 15 residues. The CDR3, as DNA: TGCGCCAGCAGCTTCTCGGACAGGCCGGGAAACACCATATATTTT. It codes for CASSFSDRPGNTIYF.

V usage is TRBV5-4 and J usage is TRBJ2-2, with TRBD2 matching 9 bases. Trimming at V came to 6 bases and at J to 4 bases, leaving 10 bases not matched to a gene. CDR1 is SGHNT and CDR2 is YYREEE in the germline V gene (reference sequence). This CDR3 contains 16 residues. The CDR3 loop is CASNAGGPILTGELFF. CDR3 nucleotides: TGTGCCAGCAACGCGGGAGGGCCTATCCTCACCGGGGAGCTGTTTTTT. Looking up the rest from reference TRBV5-4 and TRBJ2-2 gives the full variable domain: ETGVTQSPTHLIKTRGQQVTLRCSSQSGHNTVSWYQQALGQGPQFIFQYYREEENGRGNFPPRFSGLQFPNYSSELNVNALELDDSALYLCASNAGGPILTGELFFGEGSRLTVL.

The V gene is TRBV19, the J gene TRBJ2-1; 8 nucleotides line up with TRBD1. This CDR3 has 15 amino acids. Trimming took 5 bases from V and 8 from J; bases not matched to a gene: 11. In germline, CDR1 is LNHDA, CDR2 SQIVND (reference sequence). The CDR3 is CASSPLDRVTDEQFF. For the CDR3, the DNA is TGTGCCAGTAGTCCCTTGGACAGGGTGACGGATGAGCAGTTCTTC.

This sequence joins TRBV28 and TRBJ1-4; D is unresolved. V was shortened by 2 bases and J by 12 bases, with 13 bases between the two germline ends. The CDR3 covers 13 residues. Germline V gene data show CDR1 as MDHEN and CDR2 as SYDVKM. Here the CDR3 reads CASSLPRRDQLFF. For the CDR3, the DNA is TGTGCCAGCAGTTTACCCCGAAGGGATCAACTGTTTTTT.

The chain combines TRBV9 with TRBJ2-2; D may be TRBD2 (5 bases). This CDR3 has 14 amino acids. V was clipped by 5 bases and J by 7 bases, with 15 bases between them. The germline gives CDR1 SGDLS, CDR2 YYNGEE. In DNA form, the CDR3 reads TGTGCCAGCAGGCGGGCCAGTGCCGACGGGGAGCTGTTTTTT. It encodes CASRRASADGELFF.

The chain carries TRBV7-9 and TRBJ2-7, with 8 positions matching TRBD1. The CDR3 runs to 14 residues. CDR1 and CDR2 from the germline V gene are SEHNR and FQNEAQ (reference sequence). V dropped 3 bases and J dropped 2; count of bases not matched to a gene: 3. The DNA for the CDR3 is TGTGCCAGCAGCTTCGGACAGGGTCCCTACGAGCAGTACTTC. Protein sequence: CASSFGQGPYEQYF.

The rearrangement uses TRBV29-1 and TRBJ2-1, with 8 bases that match TRBD1. Per germline, CDR1 SQVTM and CDR2 ANQGSEA. The CDR3 sequence is 17 residues long. With 2 bases clipped from V and 2 bases from J, the junction kept 11 bases outside the gene matches. CDR3 sequence (DNA): TGCAGCGTTGAATTGGACAGGGCAAAGAAACCCTACAATGAGCAGTTCTTC. Amino acids: CSVELDRAKKPYNEQFF.

This rearrangement joins TRBV28 to TRBJ2-2; 8 nucleotides match TRBD2. CDR1 is MDHEN and CDR2 is SYDVKM in the germline V gene. The CDR3 runs 19 residues. With 4 bases clipped from V and 1 base from J, the junction kept 14 bases outside the gene matches. The CDR3 spells CASSYPGVAGKVNTGELFF. Here the CDR3 DNA reads TGTGCCAGCAGTTACCCAGGGGTAGCGGGAAAGGTGAACACCGGGGAGCTGTTTTTT.

The rearrangement uses TRBV6-5 and TRBJ2-2, with TRBD2 matching over 9 bases. The germline V gene has CDR1 MNHEY and CDR2 SVGAGI. The V and J ends lost 7 bases and 0 bases, in that order; junction bases with no gene match: 3. There are 15 residues in the CDR3. CDR3 bases: TGTGCCAGCACCCGACTAGCGGCGAACACCGGGGAGCTGTTTTTT. Amino acids: CASTRLAANTGELFF.

The rearrangement joins TRBV4-2 to TRBJ2-1, with TRBD2 identical over 8 bases. Germline CDR1 is LGHNA and CDR2 is YNFKEQ. The J segment lost 4 bases and the V segment lost 2 bases, leaving 7 bases of the junction unmatched. The CDR3 covers 16 residues. The CDR3: CASSQLGTRTYNEQFF. In DNA, the CDR3 is TGTGCCAGCAGCCAACTCGGGACTAGAACTTACAATGAGCAGTTCTTC.

This clone was counted a single time. The chain is built from TRBV18 and TRBJ2-7; D may be TRBD1 or TRBD2 (5 bases each). The length of the CDR3 is 17 residues. Germline loops: CDR1 KGHSH, CDR2 LQKENI. The V gene lost 2 bases and the J gene lost 6 bases, with 23 bases spanning the gap. DNA for the CDR3: TGTGCCAGCTCACCAAATCCCGACGGGGCCCGGTTGGGCGAGCAGTACTTC. Translated: CASSPNPDGARLGEQYF.

CDR3 bases: TGTGCCAGCTCACGCTCAGGGGGCTCGGGGTATGAGCAGTTCTTC. Protein sequence: CASSRSGGSGYEQFF. The chain couples TRBV18 to TRBJ2-1; 8 nucleotides agree with TRBD1. The CDR3 is 15 residues long. V dropped 4 bases and J dropped 8; count of bases not matched to a gene: 10. Germline V lookup: CDR1 KGHSH, CDR2 LQKENI.

V usage is TRBV14 and J usage is TRBJ1-1; D is unresolved. From germline, CDR1 is SGHDN and CDR2 FVKESK. The V and J ends lost 4 bases and 2 bases respectively, with 11 bases between them. The CDR3 is 14 residues long. This CDR3 reads CASSPLRLNTEAFF. The CDR3 DNA reads as TGTGCCAGCAGCCCCTTGAGGCTTAACACTGAAGCTTTCTTT.

In its sample, this clone was seen once. This rearrangement joins TRBV7-8 to TRBJ1-2; 7 bases are a match to TRBD1. Germline-derived CDR1 and CDR2 are SGHVS and FQNEAQ. This CDR3 spans 16 amino acids. J lost 3 bases, V lost 0 bases, and 7 bases had no gene match. The CDR3 bases are TGTGCCAGCAGCTTAGCTGACAGGGCCGACTACTATGGCTACACCTTC. Translating it yields CASSLADRADYYGYTF.

The chain joins TRBV29-1 to TRBJ2-1; TRBD2 might be the D (6 bases). Germline CDR1 is SQVTM and CDR2 is ANQGSEA. V gave up 4 bases and J gave up 0 bases, with 16 bases separating them. The CDR3 totals 16 residues. The CDR3 nucleotides read TGCAGCGTTGGGGGGGTTTCGGGGACCTCCTACAATGAGCAGTTCTTC. It codes for CSVGGVSGTSYNEQFF.

This chain uses TRBV15 with TRBJ2-7; a weak D match, TRBD2 (6 bases). Germline lookup yields CDR1 LNHNV and CDR2 YYDKDF (reference sequence). Trimming took off 0 bases at V and 0 bases at J, with 12 bases between the two ends. The CDR3 sequence is 16 residues long. CDR3 loop: CATSRDHLASSYEQYF. The CDR3 DNA sequence: TGTGCCACCAGCAGAGATCATCTAGCGAGCTCCTACGAGCAGTACTTC.